A selection of T cell receptor beta chains follows, all from one sample in a study of shared clonotypes between healthy human individuals. Assay used: immunoSEQ multiplex PCR; TCRdb lists only in-frame clones, some missing. The table includes millions of clones, 85% to 95% detected once. Sequencing was carried out using naive CD8+ T cells sorted from blood. These receptors were collected from a man aged 18 to 30 in good health. Each CDR3 is given with its conserved first and last residue. A D gene is named only where the DNA matches it firmly. Some rows mark clone size as missing; the rest say once, few, many or name a class of expanded clone.

v_call	d_call	j_call	clone_size	cdr3_aa	cdr3_nt
TRBV7-9	NA	TRBJ2-1	once	CASSQQEKGVNEQFF	TGTGCCAGCAGCCAACAGGAAAAGGGGGTCAATGAGCAGTTCTTC
TRBV7-3	NA	TRBJ1-1	NA	CASSGAGRPEAFF	TGTGCCAGCAGCGGCGCGGGCCGCCCTGAAGCTTTCTTT
TRBV15	NA	TRBJ2-2	once	CATSRESWGTNTGELFF	TGTGCCACCAGCAGAGAATCATGGGGGACCAACACCGGGGAGCTGTTTTTT
TRBV5-4	NA	TRBJ1-6	NA	CASSFWGGDSPLHF	TGTGCCAGCAGCTTCTGGGGTGGGGATTCACCCCTCCACTTT
TRBV5-4	TRBD1	TRBJ2-5	NA	CASSSGQGRETQYF	TGTGCCAGCAGCTCCGGACAGGGCAGGGAGACCCAGTACTTC
TRBV10-3	TRBD2	TRBJ2-7	NA	CAIMDGGAYEQYF	TGTGCCATCATGGACGGGGGGGCGTACGAGCAGTACTTC
TRBV5-6	TRBD2	TRBJ2-7	NA	CASSLGLADPYEQYF	TGTGCCAGCAGCCTGGGACTAGCGGACCCCTACGAGCAGTACTTC
TRBV28	NA	TRBJ2-3	NA	CASGSSSEKGTDTQYF	TGTGCCAGCGGGTCTTCTAGCGAGAAAGGCACAGATACGCAGTATTTT
TRBV5-5	NA	TRBJ2-2	NA	CASSLYIRVNTGELFF	TGTGCCAGCAGCTTGTATATCAGGGTGAACACCGGGGAGCTGTTTTTT
TRBV4-2	TRBD2	TRBJ2-3	NA	CASSQGTSGRGDTQYF	TGTGCCAGCAGCCAAGGTACTAGCGGGAGAGGGGATACGCAGTATTTT
TRBV27	NA	TRBJ2-7	NA	CASSPSRGAFKQYF	TGTGCCAGCAGCCCGTCCAGGGGGGCCTTCAAGCAGTACTTC
TRBV11-1	TRBD1	TRBJ2-7	NA	CASRLTGGRNEQYF	TGTGCCAGCAGACTGACAGGGGGCAGGAACGAGCAGTACTTC
TRBV15	TRBD2	TRBJ2-7	NA	CATSRGTSGLYYEQYF	TGTGCCACCAGCAGAGGAACTAGCGGGCTATACTACGAGCAGTACTTC
TRBV4-1	NA	TRBJ2-7	NA	CASSFRPAVMSYEQYF	TGCGCCAGCAGCTTCCGCCCAGCGGTGATGTCCTACGAGCAGTACTTC
TRBV5-1	NA	TRBJ1-6	NA	CASSPRSGSNSPLHF	TGCGCCAGCAGCCCCCGGTCAGGGTCGAATTCACCCCTCCACTTT
TRBV27	NA	TRBJ1-1	NA	CASSHYKGVNTEAFF	TGTGCCAGCAGCCACTACAAGGGGGTGAACACTGAAGCTTTCTTT
TRBV5-5	NA	TRBJ1-4	NA	CASSLAPTATNEKLFF	TGTGCCAGCAGCTTGGCCCCGACGGCAACTAATGAAAAACTGTTTTTT
TRBV7-9	NA	TRBJ2-7	NA	CASSPGPGISYEQYF	TGTGCCAGCAGCCCCGGCCCAGGGATATCCTACGAGCAGTACTTC
TRBV5-1	NA	TRBJ1-1	NA	CASSPNGPSTEAFF	TGCGCCAGCAGCCCAAACGGGCCGAGCACTGAAGCTTTCTTT
TRBV4-3	NA	TRBJ2-2	NA	CASSQDSAAETPNTGELFF	TGCGCCAGCAGCCAAGATTCGGCAGCGGAGACACCGAACACCGGGGAGCTGTTTTTT
TRBV9	NA	TRBJ2-7	NA	CASSPPQSGPYEQYF	TGTGCCAGCAGCCCTCCCCAAAGCGGGCCCTACGAGCAGTACTTC
TRBV28	NA	TRBJ2-1	NA	CASSLYGVEQFF	TGTGCCAGCAGTTTATACGGGGTTGAGCAGTTCTTC
TRBV21-1	NA	TRBJ1-5	NA	CASGKGGNSNQPQHF	TGTGCCAGCGGGAAGGGGGGGAATAGCAATCAGCCCCAGCATTTT
TRBV6-1	NA	TRBJ1-6	few	CASRGGSSPLHF	TGTGCCAGCAGGGGGGGAAGTTCACCCCTCCACTTT
TRBV11-2	NA	TRBJ2-3	once	CASSLVRGGTDTQYF	TGTGCCAGCAGCTTAGTTCGAGGCGGCACAGATACGCAGTATTTT
TRBV7-9	NA	TRBJ2-5	NA	CASSLGVGRETQYF	TGTGCCAGCAGCCTGGGAGTAGGCCGAGAGACCCAGTACTTC
TRBV27	TRBD1	TRBJ2-2	NA	CASSSNRDRASGELFF	TGTGCCAGCAGTTCTAACCGGGACAGAGCTTCCGGGGAGCTGTTTTTT
TRBV10-1	NA	TRBJ2-2	NA	CASSPGQSTGELFF	TGCGCCAGCAGTCCCGGACAGAGCACCGGGGAGCTGTTTTTT
TRBV2	TRBD2	TRBJ2-1	NA	CASSWTSGSSYNEQFF	TGTGCCAGCAGCTGGACTAGCGGGAGTTCCTACAATGAGCAGTTCTTC
TRBV9	TRBD1	TRBJ2-3	NA	CASSGWTGGKDTQYF	TGTGCCAGCAGCGGATGGACAGGGGGCAAAGATACGCAGTATTTT
TRBV11-2	TRBD2	TRBJ2-5	NA	CASSLGLAEQETQYF	TGTGCCAGCAGCTTAGGACTAGCGGAACAAGAGACCCAGTACTTC
TRBV14	TRBD1	TRBJ2-7	NA	CASSPGQVIYEQYF	TGTGCCAGCAGCCCGGGACAGGTCATCTACGAGCAGTACTTC
TRBV2	TRBD1	TRBJ1-2	NA	CASSEALTGGLVGYTF	TGTGCCAGCAGTGAAGCTTTGACAGGGGGCTTAGTAGGCTACACCTTC
TRBV10-3	TRBD1	TRBJ1-2	NA	CAIGMEDRPNYGYTF	TGTGCCATCGGGATGGAGGACAGGCCTAACTATGGCTACACCTTC
TRBV27	TRBD2	TRBJ2-1	NA	CASSLTGTSGGHDNEQFF	TGTGCCAGCAGTTTAACGGGGACTAGCGGGGGGCACGACAATGAGCAGTTCTTC
TRBV4-3	NA	TRBJ2-1	NA	CASSQDRGPYNEQFF	TGCGCCAGCAGCCAAGACAGAGGGCCCTACAATGAGCAGTTCTTC
TRBV28	TRBD2	TRBJ2-5	NA	CASRTGGFQETQYF	TGTGCCAGTAGGACGGGAGGTTTTCAAGAGACCCAGTACTTC
TRBV19	NA	TRBJ1-1	NA	CASSIGLGTEAFF	TGTGCCAGTAGTATTGGCTTGGGTACGGAAGCTTTCTTT
TRBV27	NA	TRBJ2-7	NA	CASSLASHSYEQYF	TGTGCCAGCAGTTTGGCCAGCCACTCCTACGAGCAGTACTTC
TRBV19	TRBD2	TRBJ2-3	NA	CASSIQSFGGTDTQYF	TGTGCCAGTAGCATCCAATCGTTCGGGGGGACAGATACGCAGTATTTT
TRBV15	NA	TRBJ1-5	few	CATSREQLNQPQHF	TGTGCCACCAGCAGAGAACAGCTCAATCAGCCCCAGCATTTT
TRBV6-5	TRBD2	TRBJ2-1	NA	CASSQGLAHNEQFF	TGTGCCAGCAGCCAGGGACTAGCCCACAATGAGCAGTTCTTC
TRBV6-5	NA	TRBJ2-3	NA	CASSTDRGSDTQYF	TGTGCCAGCAGTACCGACAGAGGGTCAGATACGCAGTATTTT
TRBV9	NA	TRBJ2-1	NA	CASKGSGEQFF	TGTGCCAGCAAAGGTAGCGGTGAGCAGTTCTTC